Given below is one T cell receptor (beta chain) in context. Its antigen remains unknown. This entry belongs to a study of cytotoxic CD8 clonotypes in ibrutinib-treated CLL. Study summary: Responses: approximately 25 partial, 2 complete; after median roughly 68 months, roughly 14 stayed remitted, about twelve progressed. General study points: Baseline levels were approached again at progression, after clonality had risen at ibrutinib response.

Depths of 1 in 200,000 to 1 in 1 million T cells were the sequencing target. The repertoire was sequenced with immunoSEQ multiplex PCR; TCRdb's copy has only in-frame clones and lacks some. The repertoire holds fewer than 200,000 clones, with about four fifths as singletons. CDR3 size: 14 residues. CDR1 is SGHRS, CDR2 YFSETQ, per germline. Trimming removed 3 bases from V and 3 bases from J; junction bases left unmatched: 3. The receptor's source is a human donor with chronic lymphocytic leukemia. The V and J genes are TRBV5-1 and TRBJ2-1; 7 nucleotides match TRBD1. This specimen consisted of PBMCs, obtained after 24 months of ibrutinib treatment. As DNA, the CDR3 is TGCGCCAGCAGCTCGGGACAGAACTACAATGAGCAGTTCTTC. The encoded protein is CASSSGQNYNEQFF.